What follows describes a single T cell receptor beta chain. Its target is not known. This entry comes from a study of T and B cells in COVID-19 patients. Across the whole study: COVID-19 patients gave peripheral blood either during active infection or after recovery.

Each TRB amplification used roughly 240-550 ng of genomic DNA from blood. BIOMED2 TRB-A/B primer pools were used in multiplex TRB PCR. TCRdb re-called the multiplex PCR reads through MiXCR, storing one row per CDR3 protein. Counted here are 20,000 to 30,000 distinct CDR3 sequences, approximately 29% occurring once; the ten biggest clones make up 1.7%. This CDR3 contains 18 residues. The V end lost 1 base, the J end lost 0 bases, and 15 bases lay between the germline ends. Per germline, CDR1 SGHTA and CDR2 FQGNSA. General study points: There were thousands of TCR clusters exclusive to the recovered cohort, approximately 34 with low generation probability. Patients with COVID-19 reportedly showed strongly skewed T cell receptor beta variable and joining gene usage. Clonality of TRB repertoires was high in active COVID-19; recovery brought above-healthy diversity and richness.

This sequence originates from a human donor who had recovered from COVID-19. The sequenced sample was blood. This chain links TRBV7-2 with TRBJ2-2; D is ambiguous. The CDR3 sequence is CASSLEALVRANTGELFF. As DNA, the CDR3 is TGTGCCAGCAGCTTAGAGGCCCTAGTCCGCGCGAACACCGGGGAGCTGTTTTTT.